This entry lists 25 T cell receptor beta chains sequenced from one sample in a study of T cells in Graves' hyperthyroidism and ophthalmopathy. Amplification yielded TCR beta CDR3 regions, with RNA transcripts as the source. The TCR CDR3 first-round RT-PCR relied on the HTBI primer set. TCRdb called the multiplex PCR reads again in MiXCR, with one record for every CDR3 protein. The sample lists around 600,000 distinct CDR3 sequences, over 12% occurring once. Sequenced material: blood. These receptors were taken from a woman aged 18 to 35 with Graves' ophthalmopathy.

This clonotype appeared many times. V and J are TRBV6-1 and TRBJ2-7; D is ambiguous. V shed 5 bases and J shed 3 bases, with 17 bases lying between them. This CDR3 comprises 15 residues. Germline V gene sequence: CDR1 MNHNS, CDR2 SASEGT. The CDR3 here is CASSKDGSPGYEQYF. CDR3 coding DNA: TGTGCCAGCAGTAAGGACGGGTCCCCGGGCTACGAGCAGTACTTC.

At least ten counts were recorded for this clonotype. The CDR3 DNA sequence: TGTGCCAGCAGCTTAGCGCCCTCTCAGGACACCGGGGAGCTGTTTTTT. Translation gives CASSLAPSQDTGELFF. The rearrangement joins TRBV7-6 to TRBJ2-2; D is unclear. The CDR3 extends over 16 amino acids. Germline V lookup: CDR1 SGHVS, CDR2 FNYEAQ. Trimming stripped 0 bases from V and 3 bases from J, with 11 bases between.

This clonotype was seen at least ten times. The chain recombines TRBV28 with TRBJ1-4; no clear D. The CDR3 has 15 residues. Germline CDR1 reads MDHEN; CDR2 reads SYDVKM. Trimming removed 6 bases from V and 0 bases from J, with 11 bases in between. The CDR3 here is CASSPSGATNEKLFF. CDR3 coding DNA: TGTGCCAGCAGCCCGTCCGGAGCAACTAATGAAAAACTGTTTTTT.

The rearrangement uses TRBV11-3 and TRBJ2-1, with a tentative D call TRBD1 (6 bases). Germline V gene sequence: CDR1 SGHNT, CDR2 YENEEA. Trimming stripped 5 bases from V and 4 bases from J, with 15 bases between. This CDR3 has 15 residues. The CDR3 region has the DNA TGTGCCAGCAGCCTCTCCACCGACAGGTACAATGAGCAGTTCTTC. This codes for CASSLSTDRYNEQFF. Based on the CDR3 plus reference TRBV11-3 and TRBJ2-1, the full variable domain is EAGVVQSPRYKIIEKKQPVAFWCNPISGHNTLYWYLQNLGQGPELLIRYENEEAVDDSQLPKDRFSAERLKGVDSTLKIQPAELGDSAVYLCASSLSTDRYNEQFFGPGTRLTVL.

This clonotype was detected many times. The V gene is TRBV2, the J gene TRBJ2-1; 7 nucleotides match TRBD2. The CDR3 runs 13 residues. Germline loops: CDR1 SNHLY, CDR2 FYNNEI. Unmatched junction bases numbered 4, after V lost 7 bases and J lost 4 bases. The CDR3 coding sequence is TGTGCCAGCAACAGCGGGGAGTACAATGAGCAGTTCTTC. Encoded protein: CASNSGEYNEQFF.

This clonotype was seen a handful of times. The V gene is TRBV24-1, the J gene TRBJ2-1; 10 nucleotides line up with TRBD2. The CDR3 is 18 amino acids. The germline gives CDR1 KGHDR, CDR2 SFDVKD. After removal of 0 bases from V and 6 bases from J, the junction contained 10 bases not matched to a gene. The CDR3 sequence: CATSDLRVSGRSTNEQFF. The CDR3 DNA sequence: TGTGCCACCAGTGATTTGCGGGTTAGCGGGAGGTCGACCAATGAGCAGTTCTTC.

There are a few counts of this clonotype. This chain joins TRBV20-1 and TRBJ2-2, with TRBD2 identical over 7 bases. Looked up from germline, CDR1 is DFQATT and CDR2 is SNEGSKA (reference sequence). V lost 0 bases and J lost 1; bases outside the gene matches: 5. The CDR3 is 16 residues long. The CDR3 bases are TGCAGTGCTAGAGATAGGGTAGCGGGGAACACCGGGGAGCTGTTTTTT. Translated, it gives CSARDRVAGNTGELFF.

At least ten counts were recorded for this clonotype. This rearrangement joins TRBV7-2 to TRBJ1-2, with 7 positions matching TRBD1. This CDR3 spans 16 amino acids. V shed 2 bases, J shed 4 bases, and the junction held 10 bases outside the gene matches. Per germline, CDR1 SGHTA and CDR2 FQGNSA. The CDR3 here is CASSLLGAGGGYGYTF. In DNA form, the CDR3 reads TGTGCCAGCAGCTTACTCGGAGCAGGGGGTGGCTATGGCTACACCTTC.

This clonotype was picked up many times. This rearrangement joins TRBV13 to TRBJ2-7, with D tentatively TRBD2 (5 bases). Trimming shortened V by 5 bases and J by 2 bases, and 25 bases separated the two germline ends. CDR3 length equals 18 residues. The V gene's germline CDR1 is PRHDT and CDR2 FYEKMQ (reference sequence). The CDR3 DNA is TGTGCCAGCAGCCCGGAGGCTAGTCTGAATTTCGGTGCCTACGAGCAGTACTTC. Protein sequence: CASSPEASLNFGAYEQYF.

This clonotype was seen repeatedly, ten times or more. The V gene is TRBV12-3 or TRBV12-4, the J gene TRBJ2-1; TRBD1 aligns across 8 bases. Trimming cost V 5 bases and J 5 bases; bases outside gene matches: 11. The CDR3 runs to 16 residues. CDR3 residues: CASSRRTGRADNEQFF. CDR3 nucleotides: TGTGCCAGCAGTCGACGGACAGGGCGCGCCGACAATGAGCAGTTCTTC.

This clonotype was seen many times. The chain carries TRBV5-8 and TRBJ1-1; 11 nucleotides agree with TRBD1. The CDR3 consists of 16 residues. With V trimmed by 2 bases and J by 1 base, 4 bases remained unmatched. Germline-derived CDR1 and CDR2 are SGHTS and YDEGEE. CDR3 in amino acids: CASSLGTGGWNTEAFF. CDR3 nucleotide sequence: TGTGCCAGCAGCTTAGGGACAGGGGGGTGGAACACTGAAGCTTTCTTT.

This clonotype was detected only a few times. Written as DNA, the CDR3 is TGTGCCAGCAGTTACTCGAATCTGTATCAAGAGCAGTACTTC. Protein product: CASSYSNLYQEQYF. The V and J genes are TRBV6-5 and TRBJ2-7, with unresolved D. V shed 0 bases and J shed 7 bases, with 13 bases lying between them. CDR1 is MNHEY and CDR2 is SVGAGI in the germline V gene. This CDR3 has 14 residues.

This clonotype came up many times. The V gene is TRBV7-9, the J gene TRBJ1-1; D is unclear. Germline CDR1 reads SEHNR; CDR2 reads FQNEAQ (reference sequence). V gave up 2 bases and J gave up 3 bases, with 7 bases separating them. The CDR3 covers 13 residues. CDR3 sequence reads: CASSLMQYTEAFF. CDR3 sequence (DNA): TGTGCCAGCAGCTTAATGCAGTACACTGAAGCTTTCTTT.

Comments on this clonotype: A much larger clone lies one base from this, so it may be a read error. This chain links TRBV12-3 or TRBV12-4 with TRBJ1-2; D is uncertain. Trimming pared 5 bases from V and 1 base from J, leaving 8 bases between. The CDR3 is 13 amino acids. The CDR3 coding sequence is TGTGCCAGCAGTACTAGTTGTAACTATGGCTACACCTTC. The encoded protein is CASSTSCNYGYTF.

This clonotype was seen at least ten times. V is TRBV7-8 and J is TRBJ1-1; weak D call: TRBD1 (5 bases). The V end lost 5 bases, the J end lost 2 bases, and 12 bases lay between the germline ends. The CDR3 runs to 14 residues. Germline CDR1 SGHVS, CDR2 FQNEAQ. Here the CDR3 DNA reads TGTGCCAGCAGCCGCAGGACAACCAACACTGAAGCTTTCTTT. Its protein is CASSRRTTNTEAFF.

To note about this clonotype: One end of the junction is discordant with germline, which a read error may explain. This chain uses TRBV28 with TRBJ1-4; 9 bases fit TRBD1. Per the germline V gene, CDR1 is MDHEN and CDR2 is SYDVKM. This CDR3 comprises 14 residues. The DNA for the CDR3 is TGTGCCAGCAGCACGGGACAGGGTAATGAAAAACTGCTTTTT. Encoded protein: CASSTGQGNEKLLF.

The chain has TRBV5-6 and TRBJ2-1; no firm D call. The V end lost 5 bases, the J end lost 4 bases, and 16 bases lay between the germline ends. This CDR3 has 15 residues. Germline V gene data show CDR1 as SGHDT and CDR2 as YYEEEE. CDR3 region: CASSVSSLAYNEQFF. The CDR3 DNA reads TGTGCCAGCAGTGTTAGTAGCTTAGCATACAATGAGCAGTTCTTC.

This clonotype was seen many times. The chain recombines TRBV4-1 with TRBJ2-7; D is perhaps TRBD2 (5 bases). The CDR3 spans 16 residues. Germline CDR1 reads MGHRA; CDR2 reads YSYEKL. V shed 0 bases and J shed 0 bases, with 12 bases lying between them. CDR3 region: CASSQDEGRSSYEQYF. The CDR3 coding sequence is TGCGCCAGCAGCCAAGACGAGGGCAGGAGCTCCTACGAGCAGTACTTC.

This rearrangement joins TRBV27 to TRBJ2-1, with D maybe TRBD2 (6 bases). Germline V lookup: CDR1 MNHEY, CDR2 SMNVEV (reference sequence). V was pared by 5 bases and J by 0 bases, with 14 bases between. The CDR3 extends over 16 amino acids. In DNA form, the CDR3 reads TGTGCCAGCAGTCCCCCGGGACTCGGCTCCTACAATGAGCAGTTCTTC. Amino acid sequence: CASSPPGLGSYNEQFF.

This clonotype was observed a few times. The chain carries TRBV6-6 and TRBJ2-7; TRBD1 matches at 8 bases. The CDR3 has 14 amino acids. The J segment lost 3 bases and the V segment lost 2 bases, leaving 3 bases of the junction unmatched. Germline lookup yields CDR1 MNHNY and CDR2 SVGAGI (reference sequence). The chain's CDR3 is CASSYGGQVYEQYF. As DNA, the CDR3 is TGTGCCAGCAGTTACGGGGGACAGGTCTACGAGCAGTACTTC.

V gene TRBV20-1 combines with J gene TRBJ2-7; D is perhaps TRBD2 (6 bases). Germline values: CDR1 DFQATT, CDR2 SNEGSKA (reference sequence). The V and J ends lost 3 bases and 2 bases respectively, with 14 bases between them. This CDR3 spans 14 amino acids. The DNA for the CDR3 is TGCAGTGCTAGCCATAGCGGAGCCCCCTACGAGCAGTACTTC. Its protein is CSASHSGAPYEQYF.

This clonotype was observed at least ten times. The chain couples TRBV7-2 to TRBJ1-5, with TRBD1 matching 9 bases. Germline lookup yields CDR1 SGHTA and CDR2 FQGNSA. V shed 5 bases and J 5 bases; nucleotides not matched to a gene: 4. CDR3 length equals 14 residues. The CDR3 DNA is TGTGCCAGCAGCGCTCGGACAGGGGATCAGCCCCAGCATTTT. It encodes CASSARTGDQPQHF.

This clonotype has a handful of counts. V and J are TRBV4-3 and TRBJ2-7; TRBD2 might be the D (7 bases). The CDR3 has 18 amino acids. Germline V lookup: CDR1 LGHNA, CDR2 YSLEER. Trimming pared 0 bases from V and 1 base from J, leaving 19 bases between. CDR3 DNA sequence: TGCGCCAGCAGCCAAGATCTTGGGGGCGGGAGTCGATCCTACGAGCAGTACTTC. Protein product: CASSQDLGGGSRSYEQYF.

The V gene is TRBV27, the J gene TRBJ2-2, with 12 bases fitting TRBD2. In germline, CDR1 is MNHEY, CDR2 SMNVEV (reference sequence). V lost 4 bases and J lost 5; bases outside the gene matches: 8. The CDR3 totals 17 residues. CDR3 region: CASSYLAGGPGTGELFF. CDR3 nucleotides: TGTGCCAGCAGTTACCTAGCGGGAGGGCCGGGGACCGGGGAGCTGTTTTTT.

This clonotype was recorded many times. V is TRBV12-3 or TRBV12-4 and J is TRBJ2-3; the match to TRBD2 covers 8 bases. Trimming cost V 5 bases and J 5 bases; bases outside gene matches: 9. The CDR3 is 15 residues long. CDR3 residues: CASSPGGSGIDTQYF. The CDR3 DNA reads TGTGCCAGCAGTCCCGGCGGTAGCGGGATAGATACGCAGTATTTT.